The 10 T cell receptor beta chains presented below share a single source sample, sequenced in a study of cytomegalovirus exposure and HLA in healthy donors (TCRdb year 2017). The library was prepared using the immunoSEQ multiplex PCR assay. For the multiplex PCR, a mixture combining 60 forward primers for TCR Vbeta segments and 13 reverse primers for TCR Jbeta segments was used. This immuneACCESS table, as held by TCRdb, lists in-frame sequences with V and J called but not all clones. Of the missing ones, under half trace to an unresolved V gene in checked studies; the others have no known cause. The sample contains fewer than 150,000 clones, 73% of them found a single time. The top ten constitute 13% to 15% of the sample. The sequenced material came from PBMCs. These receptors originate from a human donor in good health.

The DNA for the CDR3 is TGCGCCAGCAGCTTTAGGCCCCTGGGCGGGAGACCTCTCGAGCAGTACTTC. Its protein product is CASSFRPLGGRPLEQYF. This chain uses TRBV5-1 with TRBJ2-5; 7 bases map to TRBD2. The J call could be wrong; TRBJ2-7 is a better fit for the DNA end. This CDR3 comprises 17 residues. Germline assignment: CDR1 SGHRS and CDR2 YFSETQ.

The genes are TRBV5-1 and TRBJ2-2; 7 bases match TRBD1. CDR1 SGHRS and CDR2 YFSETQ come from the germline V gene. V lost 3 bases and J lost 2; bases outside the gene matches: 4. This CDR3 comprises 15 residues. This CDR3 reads CASSSGTANTGELFF. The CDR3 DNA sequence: TGCGCCAGCAGCTCCGGGACAGCCAACACCGGGGAGCTGTTTTTT.

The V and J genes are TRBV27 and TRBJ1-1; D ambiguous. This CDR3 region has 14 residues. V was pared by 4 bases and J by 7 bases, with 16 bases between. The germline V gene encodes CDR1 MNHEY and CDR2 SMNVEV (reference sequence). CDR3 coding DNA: TGTGCCAGCAGTTCCCTCGGACGGACTAGTGAAGCTTTCTTT. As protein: CASSSLGRTSEAFF.

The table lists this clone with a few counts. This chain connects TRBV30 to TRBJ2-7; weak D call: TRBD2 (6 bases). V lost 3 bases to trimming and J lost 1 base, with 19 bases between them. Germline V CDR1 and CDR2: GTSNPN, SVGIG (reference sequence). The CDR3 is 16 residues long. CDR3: CAWRSPGREKSYEQYF. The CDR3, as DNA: TGTGCCTGGAGGTCACCCGGACGGGAGAAGTCCTACGAGCAGTACTTC.

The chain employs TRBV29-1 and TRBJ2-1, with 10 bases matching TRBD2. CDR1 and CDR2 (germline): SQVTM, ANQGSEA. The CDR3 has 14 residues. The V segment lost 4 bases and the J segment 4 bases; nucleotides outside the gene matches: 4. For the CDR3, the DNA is TGCAGCGTTGTACTAGCGGGGTTATACAATGAGCAGTTCTTC. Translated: CSVVLAGLYNEQFF.

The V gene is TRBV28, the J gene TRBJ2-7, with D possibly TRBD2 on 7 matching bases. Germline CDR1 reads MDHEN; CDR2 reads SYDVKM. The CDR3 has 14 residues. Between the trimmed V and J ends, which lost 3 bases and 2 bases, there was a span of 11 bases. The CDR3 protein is CASSLRGGTYEQYF. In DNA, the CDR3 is TGTGCCAGCAGTTTGAGGGGGGGAACCTACGAGCAGTACTTC.

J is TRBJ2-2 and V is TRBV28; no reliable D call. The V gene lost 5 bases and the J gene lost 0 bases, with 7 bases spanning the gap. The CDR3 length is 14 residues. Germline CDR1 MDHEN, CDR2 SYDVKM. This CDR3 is CASSRVANTGELFF. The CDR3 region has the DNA TGTGCCAGCAGTCGGGTAGCGAACACCGGGGAGCTGTTTTTT.

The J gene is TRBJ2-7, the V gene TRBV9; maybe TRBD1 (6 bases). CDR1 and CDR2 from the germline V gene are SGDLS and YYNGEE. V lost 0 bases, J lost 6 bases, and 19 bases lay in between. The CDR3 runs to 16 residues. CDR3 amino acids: CASSVDAVGQLSEQYF. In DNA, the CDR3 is TGTGCCAGCAGCGTAGACGCCGTAGGACAGCTTAGCGAGCAGTACTTC.

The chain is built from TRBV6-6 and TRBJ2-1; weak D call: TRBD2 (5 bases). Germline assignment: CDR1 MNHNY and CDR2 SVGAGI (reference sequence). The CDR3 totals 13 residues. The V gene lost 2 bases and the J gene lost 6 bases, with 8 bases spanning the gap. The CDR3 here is CASSYGRSNEQFF. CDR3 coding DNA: TGTGCCAGCAGTTACGGGAGAAGCAATGAGCAGTTCTTC.

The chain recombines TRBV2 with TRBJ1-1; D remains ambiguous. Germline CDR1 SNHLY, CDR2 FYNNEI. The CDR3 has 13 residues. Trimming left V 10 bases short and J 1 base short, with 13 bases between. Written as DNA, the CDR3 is TGTGCCACACAACGGGTGGGGAACACTGAAGCTTTCTTT. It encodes CATQRVGNTEAFF.